Listed below are T cell receptor beta chains from one sample, sequenced in a study of T cell responses to AZD1222 COVID-19 vaccine. The assay was immunoSEQ multiplex PCR, and TCRdb's table has in-frame clones only and misses some. The data contain around 100,000 clones, roughly 90% of them singletons. The sequencing used peripheral blood, collected on day 0 of AZD1222 vaccination. These receptors were obtained from an adult in good health. Both conserved end residues are part of each CDR3. Each record gives: J gene, clone size, V gene, D gene, CDR3 DNA, CDR3 protein. A D gene is named only where the DNA matches it firmly. Some rows mark clone size as missing; the rest say once, few, many or name a class of expanded clone.

TRBJ1-3 NA TRBV11-3 NA TGTGCCAGCAGCCCCCGGACAGGAAACACCATATATTTT CASSPRTGNTIYF
TRBJ1-1 NA TRBV19 TRBD1 TGTGCCAGTAGTATCCTAGCCGGGACAGGGCTCTCTAACACTGAAGCTTTCTTT CASSILAGTGLSNTEAFF
TRBJ2-1 NA TRBV5-4 TRBD2 TGTGCCAGCAGCTTGGACTGGCTAGCGGGAGGTCCGTACAATGAGCAGTTCTTC CASSLDWLAGGPYNEQFF
TRBJ1-1 NA TRBV23-1 NA TGCGCCAGCAGACCTACCAACGGATCTTGTGAAGCTTTCTTT CASRPTNGSCEAFF
TRBJ2-3 NA TRBV5-5 NA TGTGCCAGCAGCGTGGGAGTAGATACGCAGTATTTT CASSVGVDTQYF
TRBJ2-7 NA TRBV5-5 NA TGTGCCAGCAGCTTGGGGCAGGGTCCCTACGAGCAGTACTTC CASSLGQGPYEQYF
TRBJ1-1 NA TRBV9 NA TGTGCCAGCAGCTCGGAATTTTTGGGCACTGAAGCTTTCTTT CASSSEFLGTEAFF
TRBJ2-5 NA TRBV5-1 NA TGCGCCAGCAGCTTCAACGGGGTCCAAGAGACCCAGTACTTC CASSFNGVQETQYF
TRBJ1-5 NA TRBV6-1 NA TGTGCCAGCAGTGGGGGGACTGGGGCTGGCAATCAGCCCCAGCATTTT CASSGGTGAGNQPQHF
TRBJ2-7 NA TRBV5-1 NA TGCGCCAGCAGCTTGGCCTTCAGCTCCTACGAGCAGTACTTC CASSLAFSSYEQYF
TRBJ1-4 NA TRBV9 TRBD1 TGTGCCAGCAGCGTTGGGACAGTCGCAACTAATGAAAAACTGTTTTTT CASSVGTVATNEKLFF
TRBJ2-7 NA TRBV4-1 TRBD2 TGCGCCAGCAGCCACGCTTTAGCGGGAGGCTACGAGCAGTACTTC CASSHALAGGYEQYF
TRBJ2-1 NA TRBV30 TRBD2 TGTGCCTGGTCCGGGACTAGCGGTTACAATGAGCAGTTCTTC CAWSGTSGYNEQFF
TRBJ2-1 NA TRBV5-1 TRBD2 TGCGCCAGCAGCTTTGGCTCCCGGGACTACGAGCAGTTCTTC CASSFGSRDYEQFF
TRBJ2-7 NA TRBV4-2 NA TGTGCCAGCAGCCAAACGACAGCATCTTACGAGCAGTACTTC CASSQTTASYEQYF
TRBJ2-4 NA TRBV7-5 NA TGTGCCAGAGCACTAGGGGGGGACACAGAAGCCAAAAACATTCAGTACTTC CARALGGDTEAKNIQYF
TRBJ1-1 once TRBV5-1 TRBD1 TGCGCCAGCAGCTTGGCCGGCGAGGGGGACAGGGAAGCTTTCTTT CASSLAGEGDREAFF
TRBJ1-2 NA TRBV7-9 TRBD1 TGTGCCAGCAGCGCGCCGGCGCAGGGGGTCAATGGCTACACCTTC CASSAPAQGVNGYTF
TRBJ1-6 NA TRBV2 NA TGTGCCAGCCGAGTGAGGGGTGGAGATTCACCCCTCCACTTT CASRVRGGDSPLHF
TRBJ1-2 few TRBV30 TRBD1 TGTGCCTGGAGTGCAGGGACAGGGGGCGAGGGCTACACCTTC CAWSAGTGGEGYTF